The rows below give T cell receptor beta chains drawn from one sample of a study of vaccination effects on CD4 cells after COVID-19. Their antigen targets remain unknown. Data came from immunoSEQ multiplex PCR; TCRdb stores just in-frame clones and leaves some out. The repertoire holds some 28,000 clones, with 50% to 70% as singletons. The source material was CD4+ T cells from PBMCs cultured without peptide, sampled before COVID-19 vaccination. The source of these receptors is a human donor who received a COVID-19 vaccine. CDR3s include the opening cysteine and the closing phenylalanine or tryptophan. A D gene is named only where the DNA matches it firmly. Rows may omit the clone size; those that give it use once, few, many or a size class.

V gene: TRBV6-1
clone size: NA
D gene: NA
J gene: TRBJ1-1
CDR3 protein: CASSDLAGGEAFF
CDR3 DNA: TGTGCCAGCAGTGATTTGGCCGGGGGAGAAGCTTTCTTT

V gene: TRBV6-5
clone size: few
D gene: NA
J gene: TRBJ2-5
CDR3 protein: CASRNQETQYF
CDR3 DNA: TGTGCCAGCAGAAACCAAGAGACCCAGTACTTC

V gene: TRBV6-5
clone size: few
D gene: TRBD1
J gene: TRBJ1-2
CDR3 protein: CASIGQGTGYTF
CDR3 DNA: TGTGCCAGCATCGGACAGGGGACTGGCTACACCTTC

V gene: TRBV4-1
clone size: NA
D gene: NA
J gene: TRBJ1-4
CDR3 protein: CASSQQTRNEKLFF
CDR3 DNA: TGCGCCAGCAGCCAACAGACAAGGAATGAAAAACTGTTTTTT

V gene: TRBV3-1/TRBV3-2
clone size: medium-sized
D gene: NA
J gene: TRBJ2-7
CDR3 protein: CASSPMGGRFYEQYF
CDR3 DNA: TGTGCCAGCAGCCCCATGGGGGGCCGTTTCTACGAGCAGTACTTC

V gene: TRBV18
clone size: NA
D gene: NA
J gene: TRBJ2-2
CDR3 protein: CASSPYDQGLTGELFF
CDR3 DNA: TGTGCCAGCTCACCGTACGACCAGGGACTCACCGGGGAGCTGTTTTTT

V gene: TRBV5-1
clone size: NA
D gene: TRBD1
J gene: TRBJ1-5
CDR3 protein: CASSLSGQGNQPQHF
CDR3 DNA: TGCGCCAGCAGCTTGAGCGGACAGGGCAATCAGCCCCAGCATTTT

V gene: TRBV18
clone size: NA
D gene: NA
J gene: TRBJ1-2
CDR3 protein: CASSPDDYGYTF
CDR3 DNA: TGTGCCAGCTCACCAGATGACTATGGCTACACCTTC

V gene: TRBV2
clone size: NA
D gene: NA
J gene: TRBJ1-2
CDR3 protein: CASSEALQGVGYTF
CDR3 DNA: TGTGCCAGCAGTGAAGCGCTTCAAGGGGTTGGCTACACCTTC

V gene: TRBV11-2
clone size: NA
D gene: NA
J gene: TRBJ1-1
CDR3 protein: CASSSLATRLRGKAFF
CDR3 DNA: TGTGCCAGCAGCTCCCTCGCTACCCGACTAAGGGGGAAAGCTTTCTTT

V gene: TRBV19
clone size: NA
D gene: NA
J gene: TRBJ1-1
CDR3 protein: CASSKEGPMITEAFF
CDR3 DNA: TGTGCCAGTAGCAAGGAGGGGCCAATGATCACTGAAGCTTTCTTT

V gene: TRBV7-9
clone size: NA
D gene: NA
J gene: TRBJ2-5
CDR3 protein: CASSPRTDQETQYF
CDR3 DNA: TGTGCCAGCAGCCCAAGGACAGATCAAGAGACCCAGTACTTC

V gene: TRBV7-2
clone size: once
D gene: NA
J gene: TRBJ1-5
CDR3 protein: CASSFSNVYQPQHF
CDR3 DNA: TGTGCCAGCAGCTTTTCGAACGTCTATCAGCCCCAGCATTTT

V gene: TRBV7-9
clone size: NA
D gene: NA
J gene: TRBJ2-7
CDR3 protein: CASSLAGGDEQYF
CDR3 DNA: TGTGCCAGCAGCTTAGCCGGGGGCGACGAGCAGTACTTC

V gene: TRBV5-1
clone size: once
D gene: NA
J gene: TRBJ2-6
CDR3 protein: CASSLPLLGSGANVLTF
CDR3 DNA: TGCGCCAGCAGCTTGCCCCTACTCGGCTCTGGGGCCAACGTCCTGACTTTC

V gene: TRBV11-2
clone size: few
D gene: NA
J gene: TRBJ2-3
CDR3 protein: CASSPSTDTQYF
CDR3 DNA: TGTGCCAGCAGCCCGAGCACAGATACGCAGTATTTT

V gene: TRBV2
clone size: NA
D gene: NA
J gene: TRBJ2-2
CDR3 protein: CASSGLRKNTGELFF
CDR3 DNA: TGTGCCAGCAGTGGCCTACGTAAGAACACCGGGGAGCTGTTTTTT

V gene: TRBV11-2
clone size: NA
D gene: TRBD1
J gene: TRBJ2-7
CDR3 protein: CASSLNRGRLYEQYF
CDR3 DNA: TGTGCCAGCAGCTTAAACAGGGGGCGCCTTTACGAGCAGTACTTC

V gene: TRBV3-1/TRBV3-2
clone size: few
D gene: NA
J gene: TRBJ2-1
CDR3 protein: CASSQAGDYNEQFF
CDR3 DNA: TGTGCCAGCAGCCAAGCGGGGGACTACAATGAGCAGTTCTTC

V gene: TRBV5-1
clone size: NA
D gene: NA
J gene: TRBJ2-7
CDR3 protein: CASSLEGVEQYF
CDR3 DNA: TGCGCCAGCAGCTTGGAAGGGGTCGAGCAGTACTTC

V gene: TRBV6-4
clone size: NA
D gene: NA
J gene: TRBJ2-3
CDR3 protein: CAPRGFTDTQYF
CDR3 DNA: TGTGCCCCGAGGGGGTTCACAGATACGCAGTATTTT

V gene: TRBV7-9
clone size: NA
D gene: TRBD1
J gene: TRBJ1-2
CDR3 protein: CASSIGQGDYGYTF
CDR3 DNA: TGTGCCAGCAGCATAGGACAGGGGGACTATGGCTACACCTTC

V gene: TRBV3-1/TRBV3-2
clone size: NA
D gene: TRBD2
J gene: TRBJ2-5
CDR3 protein: CASSQGTSGGETQYF
CDR3 DNA: TGTGCCAGCAGCCAGGGGACTAGCGGGGGGGAGACCCAGTACTTC

V gene: TRBV18
clone size: NA
D gene: TRBD1
J gene: TRBJ1-3
CDR3 protein: CASSPRVGQLSSGNTIYF
CDR3 DNA: TGTGCCAGCTCACCAAGGGTGGGACAGCTGAGCTCTGGAAACACCATATATTTT

V gene: TRBV5-1
clone size: NA
D gene: TRBD1
J gene: TRBJ1-2
CDR3 protein: CASSASGTGLGFYGYTF
CDR3 DNA: TGCGCCAGCAGCGCCTCCGGGACAGGGCTTGGGTTTTATGGCTACACCTTC

V gene: TRBV18
clone size: NA
D gene: TRBD2
J gene: TRBJ2-1
CDR3 protein: CASSPPGLAAINEQFF
CDR3 DNA: TGTGCCAGCTCACCACCGGGACTAGCGGCCATCAATGAGCAGTTCTTC

V gene: TRBV3-1/TRBV3-2
clone size: NA
D gene: TRBD2
J gene: TRBJ2-2
CDR3 protein: CASSQGGLAANTGELFF
CDR3 DNA: TGTGCCAGCAGCCAAGGGGGACTAGCGGCGAACACCGGGGAGCTGTTTTTT

V gene: TRBV29-1
clone size: NA
D gene: NA
J gene: TRBJ2-7
CDR3 protein: CSVEGTNTYEQYF
CDR3 DNA: TGCAGCGTTGAAGGGACCAACACCTACGAGCAGTACTTC

V gene: TRBV19
clone size: NA
D gene: NA
J gene: TRBJ2-7
CDR3 protein: CASSTSWVGVYEQYF
CDR3 DNA: TGTGCCAGTAGTACTTCCTGGGTGGGGGTCTACGAGCAGTACTTC

V gene: TRBV12-5
clone size: few
D gene: TRBD1
J gene: TRBJ1-2
CDR3 protein: CASGDTGGLLNYGYTF
CDR3 DNA: TGTGCTAGTGGGGATACAGGGGGCCTACTTAACTATGGCTACACCTTC

V gene: TRBV5-8
clone size: medium-sized
D gene: TRBD2
J gene: TRBJ2-1
CDR3 protein: CASSHLAGRGEQFF
CDR3 DNA: TGTGCCAGCAGCCATCTAGCGGGGCGTGGTGAGCAGTTCTTC

V gene: TRBV11-2
clone size: NA
D gene: NA
J gene: TRBJ2-1
CDR3 protein: CASSLDRGAPYNEQFF
CDR3 DNA: TGTGCCAGCAGCTTAGATCGGGGGGCCCCCTACAATGAGCAGTTCTTC

V gene: TRBV2
clone size: NA
D gene: TRBD1
J gene: TRBJ1-4
CDR3 protein: CASRDRARGEKLFF
CDR3 DNA: TGTGCCAGCAGAGACAGGGCTAGGGGTGAAAAACTGTTTTTT

V gene: TRBV19
clone size: NA
D gene: TRBD2
J gene: TRBJ2-1
CDR3 protein: CASSLTSGKTNEQFF
CDR3 DNA: TGTGCCAGTAGTCTGACTAGCGGGAAGACGAATGAGCAGTTCTTC

V gene: TRBV28
clone size: NA
D gene: NA
J gene: TRBJ1-6
CDR3 protein: CASKDGPPNSPLHF
CDR3 DNA: TGTGCCAGCAAGGACGGCCCTCCCAATTCACCCCTCCACTTT

V gene: TRBV6-5
clone size: NA
D gene: NA
J gene: TRBJ1-3
CDR3 protein: CASTQGRASGNTIYF
CDR3 DNA: TGTGCCAGCACGCAGGGACGGGCTTCCGGAAACACCATATATTTT

V gene: TRBV4-1
clone size: NA
D gene: TRBD2
J gene: TRBJ2-2
CDR3 protein: CASSRAGLAGNTGELFF
CDR3 DNA: TGCGCCAGCAGCCGGGCAGGGCTAGCGGGGAACACCGGGGAGCTGTTTTTT

V gene: TRBV7-7
clone size: NA
D gene: NA
J gene: TRBJ2-5
CDR3 protein: CASSRHETASGETQYF
CDR3 DNA: TGTGCCAGCAGCCGCCATGAGACAGCTTCGGGAGAGACCCAGTACTTC

V gene: TRBV3-1/TRBV3-2
clone size: few
D gene: TRBD2
J gene: TRBJ2-7
CDR3 protein: CASSESGRAGEQYF
CDR3 DNA: TGTGCCAGCAGCGAAAGCGGGAGGGCAGGCGAGCAGTACTTC

V gene: TRBV5-1
clone size: NA
D gene: TRBD1
J gene: TRBJ1-1
CDR3 protein: CASSPGTGVMNTEAFF
CDR3 DNA: TGCGCCAGCAGCCCCGGGACAGGGGTCATGAACACTGAAGCTTTCTTT

V gene: TRBV19
clone size: NA
D gene: NA
J gene: TRBJ1-2
CDR3 protein: CASSIDPVRGGYTF
CDR3 DNA: TGTGCCAGTAGTATAGACCCCGTTAGGGGTGGCTACACCTTC